This T cell receptor beta chain was captured in a study of cytomegalovirus exposure and HLA in healthy donors. A remark on this clone: What it recognizes is unknown.

Likely unrecorded immune exposures existed in these nominally healthy donors. The study ran its PCR with 60 Vbeta and 13 Jbeta primers. Some clones are missing from TCRdb's copy, which holds only in-frame ones; the method was immunoSEQ multiplex PCR. The repertoire holds more than 150,000 clones, 75% to 85% seen once, with around 1.5% in the top ten. With V trimmed by 4 bases and J by 9 bases, 12 bases remained unmatched. CDR3 size: 15 residues. Germline CDR1 and CDR2: SGHRS and YFSETQ. Study-level results: While the bulk of TCR sequences proved rare, some public TCRs turned up in many donors. Further analysis, carried out later, found HLA-associated TCR beta chains more clonally expanded than equally common other chains. The CMV antigen specificity of a few CMV-associated chains was confirmed through in vitro analysis.

The chain employs TRBV5-1 and TRBJ2-1, with 8 bases matching TRBD1. Sequencing was done on a sample of PBMCs. The TCR comes from a man younger than 30 in good health and CMV-seronegative. The CDR3 bases are TGCGCCAGCAGCCCTTCATTTGGCGGGACAGGTGAGCAGTTCTTC. It codes for CASSPSFGGTGEQFF.